This entry lists 30 T cell receptor beta chains sequenced from one sample in a study of T cell repertoires in cytomegalovirus infection. TCRdb reprocessed the reads via MiXCR and lists one record per CDR3 protein. The sample lists 51,000 or so distinct CDR3 sequences, about 20% occurring once. These receptors have no known antigen. The specimen comprised CD8+ T cells from cultured PBMCs, sampled from culture after CMV antigen stimulation. The receptor set was obtained from a human donor in good health (CMV status not recorded). Some clones in this sample may be carry-over from other donors' samples.

The CDR3 DNA is TGTGCCAGCAGCTTGTTGATGGGCATGAACACTGAAGCTTTCTTT. It specifies CASSLLMGMNTEAFF. V and J are TRBV7-2 and TRBJ1-1; D not resolved. Trimming pared 3 bases from V and 0 bases from J, leaving 11 bases between. This CDR3 is built from 15 residues. The germline CDR1 and CDR2 sequences are SGHTA and FQGNSA.

This clonotype was counted ten times or more. The rearrangement uses TRBV4-3 and TRBJ1-2, with D hard to call. Trimming removed 1 base at V and 8 bases at J, with 8 bases between. The CDR3 loop spans 12 amino acids. Looked up from germline, CDR1 is LGHNA and CDR2 is YSLEER. The CDR3 nucleotides read TGCGCCAGCAGCCAAGGATGGATGGGCTACACCTTC. Protein sequence: CASSQGWMGYTF.

The chain links TRBV7-9 to TRBJ1-5; D might be TRBD1 (5 bases). The CDR3 covers 14 residues. Germline CDR1 SEHNR, CDR2 FQNEAQ (reference sequence). The V end was cut by 8 bases, the J end by 0 bases, with 11 bases between. The CDR3 bases are TGTGCCAGCTCGGACATCTATAGCAATCAGCCCCAGCATTTT. As protein: CASSDIYSNQPQHF.

This clonotype has more than one count but fewer than ten. The chain recombines TRBV9 with TRBJ1-2, with D unresolved. Germline CDR1 SGDLS, CDR2 YYNGEE. The CDR3 is 13 residues long. V was trimmed by 0 bases and J by 5 bases, leaving 8 bases between them. The CDR3 bases are TGTGCCAGCAGCGTAGGTTCGGGTTATGGCTACACCTTC. This sequence encodes CASSVGSGYGYTF.

The chain links TRBV6-2 or TRBV6-3 to TRBJ1-2; weak D call: TRBD1 (6 bases). V lost 5 bases and J lost 4, with 17 bases in between. Germline V gives CDR1 MNHEY, CDR2 SVGEGT. This CDR3 contains 15 residues. For the CDR3, the DNA is TGTGCCAGCAGTCCCACAGGGATCCATCGCTATGGCTACACCTTC. Translated, it gives CASSPTGIHRYGYTF.

The J gene is TRBJ2-1, the V gene TRBV6-1; the D gene is possibly TRBD1 (7 bases). The CDR3 runs to 10 residues. Between the trimmed V and J ends, which lost 8 bases and 15 bases, there was a span of 14 bases. Germline CDR1 and CDR2: MNHNS and SASEGT. The CDR3 here is CASWQGGLFF. In nucleotides, the CDR3 is TGTGCCAGCTGGCAGGGGGGACTGTTCTTC.

V and J are TRBV7-6 and TRBJ2-2; maybe TRBD1 (5 bases). The germline V gene has CDR1 SGHVS and CDR2 FNYEAQ. Trimming stripped 1 base from V and 3 bases from J, with 12 bases between. The CDR3 consists of 16 residues. The CDR3 bases are TGTGCCAGCAGCTTAGTCAGCAGGGTAGACACCGGGGAGCTGTTTTTT. Encoded protein: CASSLVSRVDTGELFF.

The gene calls are TRBV27 and TRBJ2-7; possibly TRBD1 for D (5 bases). Trimming took 4 bases from V and 5 from J, leaving 24 bases between them. This CDR3 contains 17 residues. Germline-derived CDR1 and CDR2 are MNHEY and SMNVEV (reference sequence). The CDR3 DNA sequence: TGTGCCAGCAGTTCCCCCCAAGCAGGGCCGACGGGCCACGAGCAGTACTTC. Amino acid sequence: CASSSPQAGPTGHEQYF.

The table lists this clonotype with a few counts. The chain recombines TRBV5-1 with TRBJ2-4, with TRBD1 as a possible D gene (5 bases). The CDR3 is 16 amino acids. Trimming cost V 0 bases and J 3 bases, with 13 bases left between them. Germline CDR1 reads SGHRS; CDR2 reads YFSETQ. The CDR3 region has the DNA TGCGCCAGCAGCTTGGGCAGGGCCCAAGGCAAAAACATTCAGTACTTC. Protein sequence: CASSLGRAQGKNIQYF.

V and J are TRBV19 and TRBJ1-1, with 7 bases fitting TRBD1. There are 14 residues in the CDR3. The trim removed 7 bases at V and 0 bases at J, leaving 5 bases unmatched. From germline, CDR1 is LNHDA and CDR2 SQIVND (reference sequence). This CDR3 reads CASTRQGVNTEAFF. As DNA, the CDR3 is TGTGCCAGTACGCGCCAGGGGGTGAACACTGAAGCTTTCTTT.

This clonotype was recorded only once. V gene TRBV2 combines with J gene TRBJ1-1; D might be TRBD1 (6 bases). The CDR3 sequence is 16 residues long. The germline CDR1 and CDR2 sequences are SNHLY and FYNNEI. V was cut by 3 bases and J by 4 bases, with 18 bases left in between. This chain's CDR3 is CASSDPQGGVVTEAFF. CDR3 coding DNA: TGTGCCAGCAGTGACCCACAGGGAGGAGTGGTCACTGAAGCTTTCTTT.

This clonotype was seen more than once but under ten times. V gene TRBV7-9 combines with J gene TRBJ2-7, with D perhaps TRBD1 (6 bases). With 5 bases removed from V and 4 bases from J, the gap between germline ends came to 18 bases. Germline V CDR1 and CDR2: SEHNR, FQNEAQ (reference sequence). CDR3 length: 15 amino acids. The CDR3 coding sequence is TGTGCCAGCAGCCCCCCGGGACAAAGAGTATACGAGCAGTACTTC. Protein: CASSPPGQRVYEQYF.

The rearrangement links TRBV13 to TRBJ2-1; 14 positions agree with TRBD2. The J segment lost 3 bases and the V segment lost 5 bases, leaving 3 bases of the junction unmatched. Looked up from germline, CDR1 is PRHDT and CDR2 is FYEKMQ (reference sequence). This CDR3 region has 16 residues. CDR3 in amino acids: CASSPGLAGGYNEQFF. CDR3 nucleotides: TGTGCCAGCAGCCCAGGACTAGCGGGGGGCTACAATGAGCAGTTCTTC.

This clonotype has just a few counts. The chain carries TRBV5-1 and TRBJ2-1; D may be TRBD1 or TRBD2 (6 bases each). The germline gives CDR1 SGHRS, CDR2 YFSETQ. V was cut by 4 bases and J by 7 bases, with 18 bases left in between. There are 15 residues in the CDR3. The DNA for the CDR3 is TGCGCCAGCAGCCATAAACCGGGGGCAACTAATGAGCAGTTCTTC. It encodes CASSHKPGATNEQFF.

This clonotype has more than one count but fewer than ten. This chain joins TRBV27 and TRBJ1-5, with 10 bases identical to TRBD1. Trimming took 5 bases from V and 7 from J; bases not matched to a gene: 5. Germline assignment: CDR1 MNHEY and CDR2 SMNVEV (reference sequence). This CDR3 spans 14 amino acids. In nucleotides, the CDR3 is TGTGCCAGCAGTCCAGGACAGGGGGGACAGCCCCAGCATTTT. Its translation is CASSPGQGGQPQHF.

This clonotype appeared many times. The V and J genes are TRBV6-5 and TRBJ2-3, with TRBD2 as a possible D gene (6 bases). CDR1 and CDR2 from the germline V gene are MNHEY and SVGAGI. The CDR3 sequence is 17 residues long. Trimming removed 0 bases at V and 4 bases at J, with 17 bases between. The CDR3 DNA reads TGTGCCAGCAGTTACTCTTCCGGGGGAGAGGATGCAGATACGCAGTATTTT. Its protein product is CASSYSSGGEDADTQYF.

The chain employs TRBV2 and TRBJ1-1; the D is unclear. CDR1 is SNHLY and CDR2 is FYNNEI in the germline V gene. V lost 2 bases and J lost 3, with 13 bases in between. The CDR3 extends over 15 amino acids. The CDR3 reads CASSELRVDHTEAFF. As DNA, the CDR3 is TGTGCCAGCAGTGAACTTCGAGTCGATCACACTGAAGCTTTCTTT.

The chain joins TRBV7-9 to TRBJ2-1; 7 bases are shared with TRBD1. The CDR3 runs to 11 residues. Germline V CDR1 and CDR2: SEHNR, FQNEAQ (reference sequence). Losses at the gene ends were 7 bases for V and 9 bases for J; bases not matched to a gene: 3. The CDR3 is CASKGATEQFF. The DNA of the CDR3 is TGTGCCAGCAAGGGGGCGACTGAGCAGTTCTTC.

This clonotype turned up a few times. The chain joins TRBV5-6 to TRBJ2-1; either TRBD1 or TRBD2 may fit D (6 bases each). Trimming left V 0 bases short and J 9 bases short, with 16 bases between. CDR3 length equals 15 residues. Per the germline V gene, CDR1 is SGHDT and CDR2 is YYEEEE. As DNA, the CDR3 is TGTGCCAGCAGCTTGGCCCACGGGGGCTTACGTGAGCAGTTCTTC. It codes for CASSLAHGGLREQFF.

The chain joins TRBV5-4 to TRBJ2-2; D gene uncertain. CDR3 length: 17 amino acids. Germline V gene data show CDR1 as SGHNT and CDR2 as YYREEE (reference sequence). V was cut by 4 bases and J by 0 bases, with 16 bases left in between. The CDR3 spells CASSLPMTVTNTGELFF. The CDR3 nucleotides read TGTGCCAGCAGCCTCCCTATGACGGTTACGAACACCGGGGAGCTGTTTTTT.

This clonotype has just a few counts. The gene calls are TRBV7-8 and TRBJ2-7, with TRBD2 matching over 7 bases. The CDR3 sequence is 16 residues long. Trimming took 5 bases from V and 3 from J; bases not matched to a gene: 13. Germline loops: CDR1 SGHVS, CDR2 FQNEAQ. In DNA form, the CDR3 reads TGTGCCAGCAGCACCTCAATCGGGCTAGCGGACTACGAGCAGTACTTC. The encoded protein is CASSTSIGLADYEQYF.

The rearrangement uses TRBV19 and TRBJ1-5, with D unresolved. The germline CDR1 and CDR2 sequences are LNHDA and SQIVND (reference sequence). The CDR3 has 13 amino acids. V was trimmed by 1 base and J by 7 bases, leaving 8 bases between them. The CDR3 region has the DNA TGTGCCAGTAGTATAGTCGAGGAGCAGCCCCAGCATTTT. As protein: CASSIVEEQPQHF.

This sequence joins TRBV4-1 and TRBJ1-5; 8 positions match TRBD1. The germline V gene encodes CDR1 MGHRA and CDR2 YSYEKL. CDR3 length: 15 amino acids. V dropped 1 base and J dropped 6; count of bases not matched to a gene: 5. The CDR3 coding sequence is TGCGCCAGCAGCCAAGGGACAGGGATCGGTCAGCCCCAGCATTTT. It codes for CASSQGTGIGQPQHF.

The chain couples TRBV14 to TRBJ1-1, with D unclear. With 4 bases removed from V and 0 bases from J, the gap between germline ends came to 9 bases. Germline V gene sequence: CDR1 SGHDN, CDR2 FVKESK. This CDR3 spans 14 amino acids. Here the CDR3 DNA reads TGTGCCAGCAGCCCGATTGGAGTGAACACTGAAGCTTTCTTT. Residues: CASSPIGVNTEAFF.

J is TRBJ1-6 and V is TRBV14, with 8 bases lining up with TRBD1. The CDR3 length is 14 residues. Trimming at V came to 4 bases and at J to 10 bases, leaving 6 bases not matched to a gene. Germline V gene data show CDR1 as SGHDN and CDR2 as FVKESK. The chain's CDR3 is CASSPTGGRSPLHF. The CDR3 DNA reads TGTGCCAGCAGCCCAACAGGGGGTCGGTCACCCCTCCACTTT. The whole variable domain, filled in from reference TRBV14 and TRBJ1-6, reads EAGVTQFPSHSVIEKGQTVTLRCDPISGHDNLYWYRRVMGKEIKFLLHFVKESKQDESGMPNNRFLAERTGGTYSTLKVQPAELEDSGVYFCASSPTGGRSPLHFGNGTRLTVT.

There are many counts of this clonotype. The chain joins TRBV7-9 to TRBJ2-7, with 9 bases fitting TRBD1. The trim removed 5 bases at V and 5 bases at J, leaving 13 bases unmatched. The germline V gene has CDR1 SEHNR and CDR2 FQNEAQ (reference sequence). The CDR3 has 16 amino acids. CDR3 DNA sequence: TGTGCCAGCAGCCCAGGGACAGGGACAACTTTTAACGAGCAGTACTTC. Translation: CASSPGTGTTFNEQYF.

The chain employs TRBV4-2 and TRBJ2-2, with D unclear. V lost 0 bases and J lost 3, with 8 bases in between. CDR1 and CDR2 from the germline V gene are LGHNA and YNFKEQ. The CDR3 loop spans 15 amino acids. The CDR3 reads CASSQDQTHTGELFF. The DNA of the CDR3 is TGTGCCAGCAGCCAAGATCAGACGCACACCGGGGAGCTGTTTTTT.

This clonotype was picked up one time. V gene TRBV6-2 or TRBV6-3 combines with J gene TRBJ2-1, with no clear D. Trimming pared 9 bases from V and 6 bases from J, leaving 24 bases between. The CDR3 length is 16 residues. Germline V gene sequence: CDR1 MNHEY, CDR2 SVGEGT. The CDR3 DNA reads as TGTGCCAGTAACGCCTTTTTGCTTTGGTATATCAATGAGCAGTTCTTC. This sequence encodes CASNAFLLWYINEQFF.

The V call is TRBV7-9, the J call TRBJ2-6; D perhaps matches TRBD2 (6 bases). This CDR3 spans 15 amino acids. Germline values: CDR1 SEHNR, CDR2 FQNEAQ (reference sequence). V gave up 5 bases and J gave up 2 bases, with 10 bases separating them. The CDR3 protein is CASSRGGAGANVLTF. The CDR3 nucleotides are TGTGCCAGCAGCCGCGGAGGGGCTGGGGCCAACGTCCTGACTTTC.

This clonotype was detected a few times. V gene TRBV27 combines with J gene TRBJ2-7; D remains ambiguous. The CDR3 runs 13 residues. The germline V gene has CDR1 MNHEY and CDR2 SMNVEV (reference sequence). V lost 10 bases, J lost 1 base, and 14 bases lay in between. The CDR3 sequence: CATLKNSSYEQYF. The CDR3 nucleotides are TGTGCCACCCTTAAGAACTCTTCCTACGAGCAGTACTTC.